These 7 T cell receptor beta chains were sequenced from one sample in a study of CD8 T cells in ankylosing spondylitis. Study-wide results and limits: Seemingly distinctive of ankylosing spondylitis blood was a TCR beta motif formed by eight highly homologous variants.

Antigens of these TCRs are unknown. TCRdb re-derived calls from the 5' RACE reads in MiXCR, one entry per CDR3 protein. This table has roughly 700,000 distinct CDR3 sequences, roughly 20% appearing once. The sample was blood, either unsorted or a sorted T cell fraction (not recorded which). These receptors all come from a male donor with ankylosing spondylitis.

This chain's CDR3 is CSARRGLAGYNEQFF. In nucleotides, the CDR3 is TGCAGTGCTAGGCGCGGGCTAGCGGGATACAATGAGCAGTTCTTC. The genes are TRBV20-1 and TRBJ2-1, with 9 nucleotides matching TRBD2. The CDR3 is 15 amino acids. CDR1 and CDR2 from the germline V gene are DFQATT and SNEGSKA (reference sequence). With V trimmed by 3 bases and J by 4 bases, 7 bases remained unmatched.

This clonotype appeared a few times. The V call is TRBV4-1, the J call TRBJ1-2, with 8 bases matching TRBD1. Germline CDR1 and CDR2: MGHRA and YSYEKL. The CDR3 runs to 18 residues. Trimming took 0 bases from V and 4 from J; bases not matched to a gene: 13. Written as DNA, the CDR3 is TGCGCCAGCAGCCAAGATAGTACGATGACAGGGGACTTCTATGGCTACACCTTC. Its translation: CASSQDSTMTGDFYGYTF.

For this clonotype: Relative to the germline gene, one junction end is altered; a read error may explain this. This chain connects TRBV6-2 or TRBV6-3 to TRBJ1-1; 7 positions match TRBD1. The germline V gene has CDR1 MNHEY and CDR2 SVGEGT. The CDR3 loop spans 14 amino acids. The CDR3 loop is CVSIREGGYTEAFF. The DNA for the CDR3 is TGTGTCAGCATAAGGGAAGGGGGCTACACTGAAGCTTTCTTT.

This clonotype came up a few times. This sequence joins TRBV28 and TRBJ1-1, with D hard to call. V lost 2 bases, J lost 8 bases, and 9 bases lay in between. CDR1 is MDHEN, CDR2 SYDVKM, per germline. This CDR3 has 12 amino acids. CDR3 region: CASSLTVNEAFF. The CDR3 region has the DNA TGTGCCAGCAGTTTAACCGTAAACGAAGCTTTCTTT.

This rearrangement joins TRBV10-3 to TRBJ1-1; D not resolved. V lost 10 bases to trimming and J lost 3 bases, with 9 bases between them. The CDR3 loop spans 11 amino acids. Germline CDR1 is ENHRY and CDR2 is SYGVKD. The DNA of the CDR3 is TGTGCCACGCGCGGGGACACTGAAGCTTTCTTT. This gives the protein CATRGDTEAFF.

There are a few counts of this clonotype. This chain joins TRBV19 and TRBJ2-5, with 7 bases lining up with TRBD1. Germline V gives CDR1 LNHDA, CDR2 SQIVND (reference sequence). V was clipped by 3 bases and J by 5 bases; unmatched bases: 12. This CDR3 spans 16 amino acids. CDR3 bases: TGTGCCAGTAGTATTTCCGGTTCGAGGGGGCGCGAGACCCAGTACTTC. It codes for CASSISGSRGRETQYF.

The V and J genes are TRBV10-3 and TRBJ1-5; TRBD1 matches 10 bases. The length of the CDR3 is 14 residues. V lost 8 bases, J lost 4 bases, and 5 bases stayed unmatched. The germline V gene has CDR1 ENHRY and CDR2 SYGVKD. The CDR3 DNA is TGTGCCATCGGGGACAGGGGTCAAAATCAGCCCCAGCATTTT. It translates to CAIGDRGQNQPQHF.